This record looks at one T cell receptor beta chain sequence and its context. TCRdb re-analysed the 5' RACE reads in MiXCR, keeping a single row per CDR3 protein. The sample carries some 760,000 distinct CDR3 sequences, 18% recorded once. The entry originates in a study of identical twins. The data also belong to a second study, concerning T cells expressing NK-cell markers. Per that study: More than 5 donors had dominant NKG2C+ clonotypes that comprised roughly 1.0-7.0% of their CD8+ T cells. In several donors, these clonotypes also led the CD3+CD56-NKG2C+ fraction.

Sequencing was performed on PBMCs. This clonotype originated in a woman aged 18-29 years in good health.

CDR3 loop: CASSQDPFYVSQPQHF. CDR3 nucleotide sequence: TGCGCCAGCAGCCAAGATCCGTTTTATGTGTCTCAGCCCCAGCATTTT. This chain links TRBV4-3 with TRBJ1-5; D remains unclear. The ends were cut back, 0 bases at V and 6 bases at J, with 15 bases in the middle. Per the germline V gene, CDR1 is LGHNA and CDR2 is YSLEER. The CDR3 is 16 amino acids.